The 25 T cell receptor beta chains below come from one sample, sequenced in a study of blood T cells in healthy people across ages (dated by TCRdb to between 2014 and 2017). To prepare the library, 5' RACE was applied. Sequencing relied on an Illumina HiSeq 2500. The second PCR ran for about 7 to 11 cycles and used a J-beta primer mix along with a sample-barcoded 5' primer. The raw public reads went through TCRdb reprocessing: fastp at Q25, MiXCR clone calling, in-frame beta chains kept. Each entry merges the rows of one CDR3 protein and shows their most common DNA and genes. A total of around 1.5 million distinct CDR3 sequences appear in this sample, 42% of them only once. Roughly 7.9% of the sample goes to the ten largest clones. Sequenced input: blood. The receptors were gathered from a woman between 18 and 29 years old in good health.

About this clonotype: A read error is possible here, since a much larger clone lies one base away. The genes are TRBV3-1 and TRBJ2-1, with unresolved D. Germline CDR1 reads LGHDT; CDR2 reads YNNKEL (reference sequence). The CDR3 extends over 12 amino acids. CDR3 nucleotides: TGTGCCGGCAGCCACCCCTACAATGAGCAGTTCTTC. The encoded protein is CAGSHPYNEQFF.

To note about this clonotype: The junction shows a germline mismatch at one end, possibly a read error. V usage is TRBV4-1 and J usage is TRBJ2-1; 10 nucleotides match TRBD2. The germline CDR1 and CDR2 sequences are MGHRA and YSYEKL. The CDR3 is 15 amino acids. This CDR3 reads CASSQLAGGSNERFF. The CDR3, as DNA: TGCGCCAGCAGCCAGTTAGCGGGGGGCTCTAATGAGCGGTTCTTC.

V and J are TRBV12-3 or TRBV12-4 and TRBJ2-7, with a weak D call TRBD2 (8 bases). This CDR3 contains 17 residues. V was cut by 5 bases and J by 0 bases, with 20 bases left in between. For the CDR3, the DNA is TGTGCCAGCAGTACTCGGACAGGCGGGACTAGCTCCTACGAGCAGTACTTC. Protein: CASSTRTGGTSSYEQYF.

The gene calls are TRBV6-5 and TRBJ2-7; tentatively, D is TRBD1 (6 bases). In germline, CDR1 is MNHEY, CDR2 SVGAGI. There are 14 residues in the CDR3. The germline V and J ends were trimmed by 5 bases and 2 bases, with 13 bases remaining between them. Here the CDR3 DNA reads TGTGCCAGCAGTGGACAGCCCCGACCCTACGAGCAGTACTTC. This translates into CASSGQPRPYEQYF.

This clonotype was observed at least ten times. The chain links TRBV5-1 to TRBJ2-1; maybe TRBD2 (6 bases). The CDR3 has 16 amino acids. CDR1 SGHRS and CDR2 YFSETQ come from the germline V gene. Trimming cost V 4 bases and J 7 bases, with 21 bases left between them. The CDR3 here is CASSAATGVGTNEQFF. The CDR3 DNA follows: TGCGCCAGCAGCGCCGCCACGGGGGTGGGGACGAATGAGCAGTTCTTC.

The rearrangement links TRBV6-1 to TRBJ1-4; 7 bases match TRBD1. J lost 8 bases, V lost 4 bases, and 7 bases had no gene match. Looked up from germline, CDR1 is MNHNS and CDR2 is SASEGT. This CDR3 region has 14 residues. CDR3 residues: CASSGRDSGEKLFF. For the CDR3, the DNA is TGTGCCAGCAGTGGCCGGGACAGTGGAGAAAAACTGTTTTTT.

As to this clonotype: At one of its ends the junction is not consistent with the germline gene, which may arise from a read error. This chain connects TRBV18 to TRBJ1-2; 10 bases match TRBD1. The CDR3 is 14 residues long. Germline values: CDR1 KGHSH, CDR2 LQKENI. The chain's CDR3 is CASSPRDRGHGNTF. The CDR3 DNA sequence: TGTGCCAGCTCACCCCGCGACAGGGGGCATGGCAACACCTTC.

The J gene is TRBJ2-3, the V gene TRBV28; D is uncertain. This CDR3 is built from 10 residues. Trimming took 8 bases from V and 13 from J, leaving 13 bases between them. The V gene's germline CDR1 is MDHEN and CDR2 SYDVKM. CDR3 loop: CASGPDLEYF. CDR3 bases: TGTGCCAGCGGGCCCGATTTAGAGTATTTT. Filled out from reference TRBV28 and TRBJ2-3, the complete variable domain reads DVKVTQSSRYLVKRTGEKVFLECVQDMDHENMFWYRQDPGLGLRLIYFSYDVKMKEKGDIPEGYSVSREKKERFSLILESASTNQTSMYLCASGPDLEYFGPGTRLTVL.

The chain is built from TRBV30 and TRBJ2-1, with D possibly TRBD1 on 6 matching bases. Trimming cost V 5 bases and J 8 bases, with 13 bases left between them. The CDR3 consists of 12 residues. The germline V gene encodes CDR1 GTSNPN and CDR2 SVGIG (reference sequence). CDR3 protein: CAWVRGSDEQFF. For the CDR3, the DNA is TGTGCCTGGGTGAGGGGGAGCGATGAGCAGTTCTTC.

The chain uses TRBV6-2 or TRBV6-3 and TRBJ2-5, with 13 bases aligning to TRBD2. The germline V gene has CDR1 MNHEY and CDR2 SVGEGT. The CDR3 contains 13 residues. V trimming: 9 bases; J trimming: 11 bases; junction bases outside the gene matches: 9. For the CDR3, the DNA is TGTGCCAGTCAACTAGCGGGAGGGGATGAGCAGTACTTC. This encodes CASQLAGGDEQYF.

The sample holds many counts of this clonotype. At one end, the junction sequence differs from germline, possibly due to a read error. CDR3 protein: CASSLRADTQYF. The CDR3 DNA is TGTGCCAGCAGCTTAAGAGCAGATACGCAGTATTTT. The rearrangement links TRBV5-1 to TRBJ2-3, with D uncertain. Germline CDR1 SGHRS, CDR2 YFSETQ. The CDR3 totals 12 residues.

The CDR3 is CAISEGFYGYTF. CDR3 bases: TGTGCCATCAGTGAGGGTTTTTATGGCTACACCTTC. This chain connects TRBV10-3 to TRBJ1-2, with D unresolved. The germline gives CDR1 ENHRY, CDR2 SYGVKD. V was pared by 2 bases and J by 5 bases, with 6 bases between. The CDR3 consists of 12 residues.

This chain's CDR3 is CASSQVDAPMNTEAFF. In DNA, the CDR3 is TGCGCCAGCAGCCAAGTCGATGCGCCAATGAACACTGAAGCTTTCTTT. The chain links TRBV4-1 to TRBJ1-1; D is unclear. The V end lost 1 base, the J end lost 0 bases, and 12 bases lay between the germline ends. The CDR3 runs 16 residues. Germline V gene lookup returns CDR1 MGHRA and CDR2 YSYEKL.

This clonotype was detected ten times or more. This chain uses TRBV29-1 with TRBJ2-3; 7 bases align to TRBD2. CDR1 and CDR2 (germline): SQVTM, ANQGSEA. This CDR3 contains 13 residues. Trimming removed 6 bases from V and 0 bases from J; junction bases left unmatched: 3. The CDR3 nucleotides are TGCAGCGTAAAGCGGGGTAGCACAGATACGCAGTATTTT. Translating it yields CSVKRGSTDTQYF.

The chain employs TRBV4-1 and TRBJ1-3; the D gene is possibly TRBD1 (5 bases). Per the germline V gene, CDR1 is MGHRA and CDR2 is YSYEKL. The CDR3 covers 19 residues. V shed 0 bases and J shed 0 bases, with 18 bases lying between them. The CDR3 nucleotides are TGCGCCAGCAGCCAAGATCCCCGCGGGACTTACGGCTCTGGAAACACCATATATTTT. Encoded protein: CASSQDPRGTYGSGNTIYF.

This clonotype was counted only a few times. The CDR3 sequence is CASSPEVYRYEQYF. The CDR3 region has the DNA TGTGCCAGCAGCCCAGAAGTTTATCGTTACGAGCAGTACTTC. This chain uses TRBV6-1 with TRBJ2-7, with no clear D. The CDR3 totals 14 residues. V was cut by 6 bases and J by 4 bases, with 16 bases left in between. CDR1 is MNHNS, CDR2 SASEGT, per germline.

This chain connects TRBV7-2 to TRBJ2-3; D may be TRBD1 (6 bases). The ends were cut back, 1 base at V and 6 bases at J, with 14 bases in the middle. The germline V gene encodes CDR1 SGHTA and CDR2 FQGNSA. The CDR3 has 15 residues. The CDR3 sequence is CASSLVSWQGDTQYF. CDR3 DNA: TGTGCCAGCAGCTTAGTTTCATGGCAGGGGGATACGCAGTATTTT.

The chain uses TRBV29-1 and TRBJ1-2; D possibly corresponds to TRBD1 (6 bases). V was shortened by 6 bases and J by 6 bases, with 14 bases between the two germline ends. The CDR3 is made up of 12 amino acids. CDR1 and CDR2 from the germline V gene are SQVTM and ANQGSEA. The CDR3 region has the DNA TGCAGCGTGGGGGGCCAGTCCAATGGCTACACCTTC. Encoded protein: CSVGGQSNGYTF.

The V and J genes are TRBV7-2 and TRBJ2-1; 10 bases align to TRBD1. The V gene end was trimmed by 1 base and the J gene end by 5 bases; junction bases not matched to a gene: 17. Looked up from germline, CDR1 is SGHTA and CDR2 is FQGNSA. The CDR3 is made up of 20 amino acids. Written as DNA, the CDR3 is TGTGCCAGCAGCTTAGTTCAGTGGGACAGGGGAGGTGCTGTGGACAATGAGCAGTTCTTC. Its protein product is CASSLVQWDRGGAVDNEQFF.

This clonotype was detected a few times. The chain employs TRBV4-1 and TRBJ2-1, with D uncertain. Trimming pared 1 base from V and 6 bases from J, leaving 13 bases between. CDR3 size: 15 residues. Per the germline V gene, CDR1 is MGHRA and CDR2 is YSYEKL. This CDR3 is CASSQGPGLTNEQFF. CDR3 DNA sequence: TGCGCCAGCAGCCAAGGCCCCGGGTTGACCAATGAGCAGTTCTTC.

The gene calls are TRBV27 and TRBJ2-7, with a possible D match to TRBD1 (6 bases). The germline V gene has CDR1 MNHEY and CDR2 SMNVEV (reference sequence). CDR3 length: 15 amino acids. Trimming removed 6 bases at V and 2 bases at J, with 17 bases between. CDR3 amino acids: CASRTTTGMTYEQYF. The CDR3 bases are TGTGCCAGCAGAACCACGACAGGAATGACCTACGAGCAGTACTTC.

There are a few counts of this clonotype. The chain joins TRBV30 to TRBJ2-5; TRBD2 aligns across 8 bases. This CDR3 is 15 amino acids long. V shed 0 bases and J 11 bases; nucleotides not matched to a gene: 14. From germline, CDR1 is GTSNPN and CDR2 SVGIG (reference sequence). The DNA of the CDR3 is TGTGCCTGGAGTGTGCTGACTAGCGTCCTAGAGGAGCAGTACTTC. Its protein is CAWSVLTSVLEEQYF.

The chain joins TRBV3-1 to TRBJ1-5; D gene ambiguous. V lost 5 bases and J 1 base, leaving 3 bases between the germline ends. This CDR3 has 12 amino acids. The germline gives CDR1 LGHDT, CDR2 YNNKEL (reference sequence). CDR3 loop: CASSDSNQPQHF. The DNA of the CDR3 is TGTGCCAGCAGCGACAGCAATCAGCCCCAGCATTTT.

About this clonotype itself: A read error is possible here, since a much larger clone lies one base away. The rearrangement links TRBV25-1 to TRBJ2-7, with 8 bases that match TRBD1. The J call may be wrong; the DNA end is better matched by TRBJ2-4. The germline CDR1 and CDR2 sequences are MGHDK and SYGVNS. The CDR3 is 14 amino acids. CDR3 sequence reads: CASIRQGIENIQYF. The CDR3 coding sequence is TGTGCCAGCATTAGACAGGGGATCGAAAACATTCAGTACTTC.

CDR3 amino acids: CSARGAAKQETQYF. The CDR3 DNA is TGCAGTGCTAGAGGCGCTGCGAAACAAGAGACCCAGTACTTC. The rearrangement links TRBV20-1 to TRBJ2-5, with unresolved D. Trimming took off 1 base at V and 2 bases at J, with 11 bases between the two ends. The CDR3 is made up of 14 amino acids. Germline V gene sequence: CDR1 DFQATT, CDR2 SNEGSKA (reference sequence).